This entry describes one T cell receptor beta chain. All sorted populations exceeded 95% purity. This specimen comes from a study of beta chain features in type 1 diabetes. The V segment lost 1 base and the J segment 9 bases; nucleotides outside the gene matches: 6. CDR3 length: 14 amino acids. Germline V gene lookup returns CDR1 SEHNR and CDR2 FQNEAQ (reference sequence). cDNA synthesis used the whole RNA isolate, giving expressed TCRB sequences. Reads averaged approximately 1 million for stem cell-like memory T cell samples. The method was immunoSEQ multiplex PCR; TCRdb's version includes in-frame clones alone and lacks a portion of them. This table holds approximately 110,000 clones, approximately 37% found once.

The sample was stem cell memory CD4+ T cells from blood. The chain employs TRBV7-9 and TRBJ2-1, with 7 bases lining up with TRBD2. This TCR derives from a woman between 18 and 29 years old in good health. CDR3: CASSLVAGAGEQFF. The DNA of the CDR3 is TGTGCCAGCAGCTTAGTGGCGGGAGCGGGTGAGCAGTTCTTC.